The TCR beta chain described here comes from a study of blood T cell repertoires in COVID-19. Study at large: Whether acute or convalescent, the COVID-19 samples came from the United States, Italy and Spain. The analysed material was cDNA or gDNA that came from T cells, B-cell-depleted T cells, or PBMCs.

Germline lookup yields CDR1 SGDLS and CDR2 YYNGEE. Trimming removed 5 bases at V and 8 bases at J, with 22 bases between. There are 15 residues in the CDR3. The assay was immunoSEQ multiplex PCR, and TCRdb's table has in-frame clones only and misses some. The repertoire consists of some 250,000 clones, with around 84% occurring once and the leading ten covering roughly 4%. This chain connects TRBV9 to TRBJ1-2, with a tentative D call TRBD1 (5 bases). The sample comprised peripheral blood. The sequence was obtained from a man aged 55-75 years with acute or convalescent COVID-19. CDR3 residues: CASSTSRQGNQGYTF. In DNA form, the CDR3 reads TGTGCCAGCAGTACTTCCCGGCAGGGTAATCAAGGCTACACCTTC.